This T cell receptor beta chain stems from a study of T-cell reconstitution after alpha-beta-depleted transplantation in children. The CDR3 is 13 amino acids. V lost 0 bases and J 4 bases, leaving 9 bases between the germline ends. CDR1 DFQATT and CDR2 SNEGSKA come from the germline V gene (reference sequence). As it was prepared, the TCRbeta library received unique molecular identifiers. TCRdb reprocessed the PCR reads with MiXCR, giving one entry per CDR3 protein. The data show approximately 400,000 distinct CDR3 sequences, approximately 11% seen once. The sequence came from a human donor who donated a stem cell graft to a child with acute myeloid leukemia. The specimen was PBMCs from the stem cell graft donor, collected from the stem cell graft. This chain connects TRBV20-1 to TRBJ1-2; D might be TRBD1 (5 bases). In DNA, the CDR3 is TGCAGTGCTAGAGAAGGGGTAGGCTATGGCTACACCTTC. This encodes CSAREGVGYGYTF.